This TCR beta chain came from a study of T cell repertoires in cytomegalovirus infection. Findings and limits, study-wide: Predominance within the ex vivo response was attributable to HLA-C-restricted CMV-specific TCR beta clonotypes.

V lost 0 bases and J 3 bases, leaving 24 bases between the germline ends. There are 19 residues in the CDR3. Germline-derived CDR1 and CDR2 are SGDLS and YYNGEE. As to this clonotype: Its antigen is not known.

One entry per CDR3 protein results from TCRdb running MiXCR on the reads. The data contain more than 250,000 distinct CDR3 sequences, roughly 25% of them seen just once; the ten biggest clones take up less than 15%. The specimen comprised cultured PBMCs, sampled from culture after CMV antigen stimulation. This sequence was found in a human donor in good health (CMV status not recorded). Some clones in this sample may be carry-over from other donors' samples. This sequence joins TRBV9 and TRBJ1-1; tentative D call: TRBD1 (5 bases). In nucleotides, the CDR3 is TGTGCCAGCAGCGTAGCGTTGGGTGCTGTGAGGGGACGGGACACTGAAGCTTTCTTT. It translates to CASSVALGAVRGRDTEAFF.